These 21 T cell receptor beta chains came from one sample sequenced in a study of blood T cells in healthy people across ages. A second PCR of roughly 7 to 11 cycles used a sample-barcoded 5' primer and a J-beta primer mix. Each CDR3 protein gets one entry after TCRdb re-called the 5' RACE reads with MiXCR. The sample includes roughly 800,000 distinct CDR3 sequences, 58% of them seen just once. The source material was blood. The receptors derive from a man aged 25-45 years in good health.

This sequence joins TRBV29-1 and TRBJ1-1, with 7 bases aligning to TRBD1. This CDR3 has 12 amino acids. Germline-derived CDR1 and CDR2 are SQVTM and ANQGSEA. V shed 8 bases, J shed 4 bases, and the junction held 7 bases outside the gene matches. This CDR3 reads CSTRGAGTEAFF. The CDR3 region has the DNA TGCAGCACCAGGGGGGCGGGCACTGAAGCTTTCTTT. Based on the CDR3 plus reference TRBV29-1 and TRBJ1-1, the full variable domain is SAVISQKPSRDICQRGTSLTIQCQVDSQVTMMFWYRQQPGQSLTLIATANQGSEATYESGFVIDKFPISRPNLTFSTLTVSNMSPEDSSIYLCSTRGAGTEAFFGQGTRLTVV.

The chain employs TRBV29-1 and TRBJ1-1; D gene uncertain. CDR1 SQVTM and CDR2 ANQGSEA come from the germline V gene. This CDR3 has 11 amino acids. V shed 4 bases and J shed 7 bases, with 10 bases lying between them. The CDR3 bases are TGCAGCGTTGGGGTAGAAGTTGAAGCTTTCTTT. This encodes CSVGVEVEAFF.

CDR3 DNA sequence: TGTGCCATCAGAAAACCGGGACTAGCGGGAGATGCCGGAACAGATACGCAGTATTTT. Encoded protein: CAIRKPGLAGDAGTDTQYF. The V and J genes are TRBV10-3 and TRBJ2-3; 14 positions match TRBD2. With 6 bases clipped from V and 3 bases from J, the junction kept 14 bases outside the gene matches. The length of the CDR3 is 19 residues. The germline V gene encodes CDR1 ENHRY and CDR2 SYGVKD.

This clonotype was detected a few times. V gene TRBV20-1 combines with J gene TRBJ2-5; 7 positions agree with TRBD2. V shed 6 bases and J 2 bases; nucleotides not matched to a gene: 9. Germline CDR1 DFQATT, CDR2 SNEGSKA (reference sequence). This CDR3 spans 14 amino acids. The DNA for the CDR3 is TGCAGTGCCCAACCCCCTAGCGGACAAGAGACCCAGTACTTC. Translation: CSAQPPSGQETQYF.

This clonotype has more than one count but fewer than ten. The chain combines TRBV5-5 with TRBJ2-3, with 8 bases identical to TRBD1. The CDR3 extends over 16 amino acids. J lost 6 bases, V lost 6 bases, and 15 bases had no gene match. The germline CDR1 and CDR2 sequences are SGHKS and YYEKEE (reference sequence). CDR3 protein: CASNPYRGSTADTQYF. Written as DNA, the CDR3 is TGTGCCAGCAACCCGTACAGGGGGTCCACCGCCGATACGCAGTATTTT. Variable domain in full (rest from reference TRBV5-5 and TRBJ2-3): DAGVTQSPTHLIKTRGQQVTLRCSPISGHKSVSWYQQVLGQGPQFIFQYYEKEERGRGNFPDRFSARQFPNYSSELNVNALLLGDSALYLCASNPYRGSTADTQYFGPGTRLTVL.

J is TRBJ2-5 and V is TRBV13, with 14 bases matching TRBD2. This CDR3 is built from 16 residues. The V gene end was trimmed by 5 bases and the J gene end by 2 bases; junction bases not matched to a gene: 4. The germline V gene encodes CDR1 PRHDT and CDR2 FYEKMQ (reference sequence). The CDR3 nucleotides read TGTGCCAGCAGCACCAGACTAGCGGGGGGGCAAGAGACCCAGTACTTC. Translating it yields CASSTRLAGGQETQYF.

This chain joins TRBV29-1 and TRBJ2-5, with D possibly being TRBD1 or TRBD2 (5 bases each). Germline V CDR1 and CDR2: SQVTM, ANQGSEA. Trimming pared 7 bases from V and 11 bases from J, leaving 26 bases between. This CDR3 region has 14 residues. The CDR3 coding sequence is TGCAGCGCGCCGGGATTAGGGACCTACAATGAGCAGTACTTC. Its translation is CSAPGLGTYNEQYF.

The rearrangement joins TRBV2 to TRBJ1-4; maybe TRBD1 (6 bases). From germline, CDR1 is SNHLY and CDR2 FYNNEI. Trimming removed 2 bases from V and 10 bases from J, with 14 bases in between. The CDR3 is made up of 14 amino acids. The CDR3: CASSETTGLGKLFF. CDR3 DNA: TGTGCCAGCAGTGAAACGACAGGCTTAGGAAAACTGTTTTTT. Using reference TRBV2 and TRBJ1-4 for the parts outside the CDR3, the full variable domain is EPEVTQTPSHQVTQMGQEVILRCVPISNHLYFYWYRQILGQKVEFLVSFYNNEISEKSEIFDDQFSVERPDGSNFTLKIRSTKLEDSAMYFCASSETTGLGKLFFGSGTQLSVL.

For this clonotype: A single base separates this from a much larger clone, so it may be a read error. The gene calls are TRBV3-1 and TRBJ2-3; D gene unclear. The V gene lost 2 bases and the J gene lost 1 base, with 4 bases spanning the gap. Germline lookup yields CDR1 LGHDT and CDR2 YNNKEL (reference sequence). The CDR3 length is 13 residues. The DNA of the CDR3 is TGTGCCAGCAGCCAATGGGGCACAGATACGCAGTATTTT. Amino acids: CASSQWGTDTQYF.

V gene TRBV29-1 combines with J gene TRBJ2-3, with TRBD1 as a possible D gene (6 bases). Looked up from germline, CDR1 is SQVTM and CDR2 is ANQGSEA. V lost 7 bases and J lost 2, with 13 bases in between. The CDR3 consists of 13 residues. DNA for the CDR3: TGCAGCGACCAGGACAGAGCCACAGATACGCAGTATTTT. Translated: CSDQDRATDTQYF.

This clonotype was counted a few times. The V gene is TRBV10-3, the J gene TRBJ2-1; possibly TRBD2 for D (5 bases). The germline CDR1 and CDR2 sequences are ENHRY and SYGVKD. Between the trimmed V and J ends, which lost 6 bases and 7 bases, there was a span of 13 bases. The CDR3 totals 13 residues. The CDR3 sequence is CAIRPLTGNEQFF. The CDR3 bases are TGTGCCATCAGGCCCTTGACGGGAAATGAGCAGTTCTTC.

V is TRBV15 and J is TRBJ2-1; 14 bases agree with TRBD2. The CDR3 is made up of 18 amino acids. Germline V gives CDR1 LNHNV, CDR2 YYDKDF (reference sequence). The J segment lost 7 bases and the V segment lost 3 bases, leaving 11 bases of the junction unmatched. CDR3 amino acids: CATSSRGGLAGVGNEQFF. In nucleotides, the CDR3 is TGTGCCACCAGCAGCCGGGGGGGACTAGCGGGAGTAGGGAATGAGCAGTTCTTC.

This clonotype showed up just once. V gene TRBV28 combines with J gene TRBJ2-7; no clear D gene. The CDR3 is 14 residues long. Germline V gene data show CDR1 as MDHEN and CDR2 as SYDVKM. Trimming removed 6 bases from V and 0 bases from J, with 12 bases in between. The CDR3 loop is CASRQSGSSYEQYF. CDR3 sequence (DNA): TGTGCCAGCAGGCAATCAGGTAGCTCCTACGAGCAGTACTTC.

The genes are TRBV6-1 and TRBJ1-2; D remains unclear. Germline V gene sequence: CDR1 MNHNS, CDR2 SASEGT. The CDR3 is made up of 13 amino acids. The V end lost 0 bases, the J end lost 4 bases, and 6 bases lay between the germline ends. CDR3 bases: TGTGCCAGCAGTGAAGCTGACCGCTATGGCTACACCTTC. Its translation: CASSEADRYGYTF.

This chain connects TRBV12-3 or TRBV12-4 to TRBJ2-6, with D possibly TRBD1 on 6 matching bases. The CDR3 totals 16 residues. V was clipped by 4 bases and J by 2 bases, with 12 bases between them. The CDR3 bases are TGTGCCAGCAGTTCATCAGGGGCTACTGGGGCCAACGTCCTGACTTTC. Its translation: CASSSSGATGANVLTF.

The chain carries TRBV6-6 and TRBJ2-1, with D unclear. The CDR3 length is 14 residues. CDR1 is MNHNY and CDR2 is SVGAGI in the germline V gene (reference sequence). V lost 4 bases to trimming and J lost 5 bases, with 12 bases between them. The CDR3 region is CASSFVGGNNEQFF. DNA for the CDR3: TGTGCCAGCAGTTTTGTGGGTGGAAACAATGAGCAGTTCTTC.

This clonotype turned up a few times. The J gene is TRBJ2-7, the V gene TRBV29-1, with D possibly matching TRBD2 (6 bases). V gave up 5 bases and J gave up 3 bases, with 14 bases separating them. Germline CDR1 reads SQVTM; CDR2 reads ANQGSEA. The CDR3 spans 13 residues. This chain's CDR3 is CSVTGTGHYEQYF. Here the CDR3 DNA reads TGCAGCGTTACGGGGACTGGACACTACGAGCAGTACTTC.

This clonotype came up a few times. The junction departs from germline at one end; a sequencing error may be responsible. This chain links TRBV3-1 with TRBJ1-2; 8 bases match TRBD1. This CDR3 is built from 16 residues. Germline V gene lookup returns CDR1 LGHDT and CDR2 YNNKEL (reference sequence). CDR3 sequence: CASSQLRTGSHYGYTF. The CDR3 coding sequence is TGTGCCAGCAGCCAATTGCGGACAGGGTCCCACTATGGCTACACCTTT.

The V call is TRBV12-3 or TRBV12-4, the J call TRBJ1-2, with TRBD1 matching over 7 bases. The length of the CDR3 is 14 residues. The J segment lost 5 bases and the V segment lost 6 bases, leaving 9 bases of the junction unmatched. The CDR3 is CASRRDSAGYGYTF. The CDR3 nucleotides read TGTGCCAGCAGGAGGGACAGCGCCGGTTATGGCTACACCTTC.

This clonotype was recorded a few times. The genes are TRBV5-1 and TRBJ2-3, with D possibly matching TRBD1 (5 bases). In germline, CDR1 is SGHRS, CDR2 YFSETQ. The germline V and J ends were trimmed by 0 bases and 0 bases, with 11 bases remaining between them. The CDR3 spans 16 residues. Written as DNA, the CDR3 is TGCGCCAGCAGCTTGGTTCGACAGCTCAGCACAGATACGCAGTATTTT. Translation: CASSLVRQLSTDTQYF.

This chain connects TRBV11-2 to TRBJ2-5; D gene unclear. The V end was cut by 0 bases, the J end by 13 bases, with 15 bases between. CDR1 SGHAT and CDR2 FQNNGV come from the germline V gene. The CDR3 covers 13 residues. In DNA form, the CDR3 reads TGTGCCAGCAGCTTAGATACCCACCCCCACTTGTACTTC. As protein: CASSLDTHPHLYF.